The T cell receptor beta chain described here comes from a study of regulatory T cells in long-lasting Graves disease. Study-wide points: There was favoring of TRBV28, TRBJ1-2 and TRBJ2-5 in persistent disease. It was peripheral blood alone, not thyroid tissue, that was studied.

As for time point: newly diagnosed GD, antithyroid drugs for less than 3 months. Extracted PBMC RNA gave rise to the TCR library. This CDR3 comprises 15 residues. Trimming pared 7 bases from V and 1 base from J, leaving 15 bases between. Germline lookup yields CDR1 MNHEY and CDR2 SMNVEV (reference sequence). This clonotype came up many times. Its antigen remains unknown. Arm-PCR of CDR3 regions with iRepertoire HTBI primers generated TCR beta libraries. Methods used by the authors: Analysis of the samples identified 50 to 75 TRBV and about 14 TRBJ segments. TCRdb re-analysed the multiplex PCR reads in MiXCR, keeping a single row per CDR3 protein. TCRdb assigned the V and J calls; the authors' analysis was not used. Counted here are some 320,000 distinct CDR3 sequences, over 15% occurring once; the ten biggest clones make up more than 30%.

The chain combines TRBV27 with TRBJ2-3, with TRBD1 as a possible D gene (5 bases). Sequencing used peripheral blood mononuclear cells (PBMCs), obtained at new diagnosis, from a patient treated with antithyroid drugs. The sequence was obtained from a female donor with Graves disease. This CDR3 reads CASTPAGSGTDTQYF. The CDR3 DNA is TGTGCCAGCACCCCGGCAGGGTCGGGCACAGATACGCAGTATTTT.